This T cell receptor beta chain was sequenced during a study of cytomegalovirus exposure and HLA in healthy donors. Study-level points and caveats: A missense DCLRE1C variant was associated with V- and J-gene trimming of TCR beta chains in a later analysis, and an independent cohort replicated the association.

PCR employed 60 Vbeta and 13 Jbeta primers. Clones were sequenced by immunoSEQ multiplex PCR, and TCRdb holds only the in-frame ones, with some missing. The data contain about 140,000 clones, around 80% of them singletons. A word on this clone: Its antigen is not identified.

Sequenced input: PBMCs. This TCR was recovered from a female donor in good health and CMV-seronegative.

The CDR3 loop reads CASRESGFPLHF. CDR3 nucleotide sequence: TGTGCCAGCAGAGAATCGGGTTTTCCCCTCCACTTT. The J gene is TRBJ1-6, the V gene TRBV6-5; no reliable D call. Germline CDR1 MNHEY, CDR2 SVGAGI. The CDR3 runs to 12 residues. Between the trimmed V and J ends, which lost 6 bases and 13 bases, there was a span of 13 bases.